A selection of T cell receptor beta chains follows, all from one sample in a study of Ad26.COV2.S vaccination and SARS-CoV-2 variants. Here immunoSEQ multiplex PCR was the method, and the copy in TCRdb shows in-frame clones only, minus some. In the table there are about 390,000 clones, 80% to 90% of which are singletons. Sequenced material: peripheral blood, taken in a trial of Ad26.COV2.S vaccine versus placebo. These receptors were taken from a person aged 18 to 65 who received the Ad26.COV2.S COVID-19 vaccine or a placebo. Both conserved end residues are part of each CDR3. A D gene is named only where the DNA matches it firmly. Clone size, where shown, is once, few, many, or a class for clones that have expanded.

j_call: TRBJ1-1; d_call: .; v_call: TRBV5-1; clone_size: .; cdr3_aa: CASSLAGDGTEAFF; cdr3_nt: TGCGCCAGCAGCTTGGCCGGGGACGGCACTGAAGCTTTCTTT
j_call: TRBJ2-3; d_call: TRBD2; v_call: TRBV2; clone_size: .; cdr3_aa: CASSRTSGGPRLNTDTQYF; cdr3_nt: TGTGCCAGCAGTAGGACTAGCGGGGGGCCCCGGTTGAACACAGATACGCAGTATTTT
j_call: TRBJ2-5; d_call: .; v_call: TRBV5-1; clone_size: once; cdr3_aa: CASSLAGQLQETQYF; cdr3_nt: TGCGCCAGCAGCTTGGCCGGGCAGCTCCAAGAGACCCAGTACTTC
j_call: TRBJ1-1; d_call: .; v_call: TRBV5-5; clone_size: once; cdr3_aa: CASSPSPGGTEAFF; cdr3_nt: TGTGCCAGCAGTCCCTCACCGGGAGGGACTGAAGCTTTCTTT
j_call: TRBJ1-4; d_call: TRBD1; v_call: TRBV20-1; clone_size: .; cdr3_aa: CSASEGAREKLFF; cdr3_nt: TGCAGTGCTAGTGAGGGGGCGCGGGAAAAACTGTTTTTT
j_call: TRBJ1-3; d_call: TRBD1; v_call: TRBV18; clone_size: .; cdr3_aa: CASSPDRGPGNTIYF; cdr3_nt: TGTGCCAGCTCACCTGACAGGGGGCCTGGAAACACCATATATTTT
j_call: TRBJ2-7; d_call: TRBD1; v_call: TRBV6-5; clone_size: .; cdr3_aa: CASTPGTGLYEQYF; cdr3_nt: TGTGCCAGCACCCCCGGGACAGGACTCTACGAGCAGTACTTC
j_call: TRBJ2-3; d_call: TRBD2; v_call: TRBV4-2; clone_size: .; cdr3_aa: CASSQSGGPRDTQYF; cdr3_nt: TGTGCCAGCAGCCAAAGCGGGGGGCCCAGGGATACGCAGTATTTT
j_call: TRBJ1-1; d_call: TRBD1; v_call: TRBV18; clone_size: .; cdr3_aa: CASSLDRGTEAFF; cdr3_nt: TGTGCCAGCTCACTTGACAGGGGCACTGAAGCTTTCTTT
j_call: TRBJ2-1; d_call: .; v_call: TRBV9; clone_size: .; cdr3_aa: CASSAPRIGNEQFF; cdr3_nt: TGTGCCAGCAGCGCCCCCCGGATCGGGAATGAGCAGTTCTTC
j_call: TRBJ1-1; d_call: .; v_call: TRBV20-1; clone_size: .; cdr3_aa: CGWVENTEAFF; cdr3_nt: TGCGGGTGGGTCGAGAACACTGAAGCTTTCTTT
j_call: TRBJ1-2; d_call: TRBD1; v_call: TRBV19; clone_size: .; cdr3_aa: CASSSSGTGSAGYTF; cdr3_nt: TGTGCCAGTAGTAGCTCCGGGACAGGGAGTGCGGGCTACACCTTC
j_call: TRBJ1-3; d_call: .; v_call: TRBV6-1; clone_size: .; cdr3_aa: CASSDRAGEGNTIYF; cdr3_nt: TGTGCCAGCAGTGACCGGGCCGGTGAAGGAAACACCATATATTTT
j_call: TRBJ2-1; d_call: .; v_call: TRBV2; clone_size: .; cdr3_aa: CASSDGTGGNEQFF; cdr3_nt: TGTGCCAGCAGTGACGGCACTGGGGGGAATGAGCAGTTCTTC
j_call: TRBJ2-7; d_call: .; v_call: TRBV7-2; clone_size: .; cdr3_aa: CASSYGTSYEQYF; cdr3_nt: TGTGCCAGCAGCTACGGGACGTCCTACGAGCAGTACTTC
j_call: TRBJ1-1; d_call: .; v_call: TRBV27; clone_size: .; cdr3_aa: CASRPWGRTEAFF; cdr3_nt: TGTGCCAGTAGACCCTGGGGGAGGACTGAAGCTTTCTTT
j_call: TRBJ2-7; d_call: .; v_call: TRBV5-5; clone_size: .; cdr3_aa: CASSSSGTIYEQYF; cdr3_nt: TGTGCCAGCAGCTCCTCCGGGACAATCTACGAGCAGTACTTC
j_call: TRBJ2-7; d_call: TRBD1; v_call: TRBV19; clone_size: .; cdr3_aa: CASTPRDRGKHEQYF; cdr3_nt: TGTGCCAGTACCCCCCGGGACAGGGGTAAACACGAGCAGTACTTC
j_call: TRBJ2-3; d_call: .; v_call: TRBV5-4; clone_size: .; cdr3_aa: CASSLDGGGTDTQYF; cdr3_nt: TGTGCCAGCAGCTTGGACGGAGGCGGCACAGATACGCAGTATTTT
j_call: TRBJ1-2; d_call: TRBD1; v_call: TRBV2; clone_size: .; cdr3_aa: CASSPRTGDYGYTF; cdr3_nt: TGTGCCAGCAGTCCCCGGACAGGGGACTATGGCTACACCTTC
j_call: TRBJ2-3; d_call: .; v_call: TRBV2; clone_size: .; cdr3_aa: CASSSLIKQYF; cdr3_nt: TGTGCCAGCAGCTCTCTTATTAAGCAGTATTTT
j_call: TRBJ2-3; d_call: .; v_call: TRBV5-1; clone_size: .; cdr3_aa: CASSLIPSRDTQYF; cdr3_nt: TGCGCCAGCAGCCTTATTCCGTCGCGTGATACGCAGTATTTT
j_call: TRBJ2-7; d_call: .; v_call: TRBV28; clone_size: .; cdr3_aa: CASSRGPLVHEQYF; cdr3_nt: TGTGCCAGCAGTCGGGGGCCCCTAGTCCACGAGCAGTACTTC
j_call: TRBJ2-7; d_call: .; v_call: TRBV11-2; clone_size: few; cdr3_aa: CASSHRTVYEQYF; cdr3_nt: TGTGCCAGCAGCCACCGGACAGTATACGAGCAGTACTTC
j_call: TRBJ2-1; d_call: TRBD2; v_call: TRBV20-1; clone_size: .; cdr3_aa: CSASRGVDNEQFF; cdr3_nt: TGCAGTGCTAGTCGGGGGGTTGACAATGAGCAGTTCTTC
j_call: TRBJ2-7; d_call: .; v_call: TRBV21-1; clone_size: .; cdr3_aa: CASGVGTYEQYF; cdr3_nt: TGTGCCTCAGGGGTCGGAACCTACGAGCAGTACTTC
j_call: TRBJ2-2; d_call: .; v_call: TRBV7-9; clone_size: .; cdr3_aa: CASSLEAVNTGELFF; cdr3_nt: TGTGCCAGCAGCTTAGAGGCTGTGAACACCGGGGAGCTGTTTTTT
j_call: TRBJ1-1; d_call: TRBD1; v_call: TRBV30; clone_size: .; cdr3_aa: CAGNRGDTEAFF; cdr3_nt: TGTGCCGGAAACAGGGGGGACACTGAAGCTTTCTTT
j_call: TRBJ2-3; d_call: .; v_call: TRBV19; clone_size: once; cdr3_aa: CASSAGPSTDTQYF; cdr3_nt: TGTGCCAGTAGTGCGGGGCCAAGCACAGATACGCAGTATTTT
j_call: TRBJ1-4; d_call: TRBD1; v_call: TRBV7-9; clone_size: .; cdr3_aa: CASTIGTGTNEKLFF; cdr3_nt: TGTGCCAGCACCATCGGGACAGGCACGAATGAAAAACTGTTTTTT
j_call: TRBJ1-1; d_call: .; v_call: TRBV2; clone_size: few; cdr3_aa: CASGAAAVYEAFF; cdr3_nt: TGTGCCAGCGGCGCCGCAGCGGTTTATGAAGCTTTCTTT
j_call: TRBJ1-4; d_call: .; v_call: TRBV4-1; clone_size: once; cdr3_aa: CASSQAMETRGPTNEKLFF; cdr3_nt: TGCGCCAGCAGCCAAGCAATGGAGACGAGGGGTCCAACTAATGAAAAACTGTTTTTT
j_call: TRBJ2-6; d_call: .; v_call: TRBV13; clone_size: once; cdr3_aa: CASSLERVSGANVLTF; cdr3_nt: TGTGCCAGCAGCTTAGAGAGGGTATCTGGGGCCAACGTCCTGACTTTC
j_call: TRBJ1-1; d_call: .; v_call: TRBV12-3/TRBV12-4; clone_size: .; cdr3_aa: CASTQYIPGRAFF; cdr3_nt: TGTGCCAGCACCCAATACATCCCGGGGCGAGCTTTCTTT
j_call: TRBJ1-4; d_call: .; v_call: TRBV27; clone_size: .; cdr3_aa: CASSLLGVRSEKLFF; cdr3_nt: TGTGCCAGCAGTTTATTGGGGGTCCGCAGTGAAAAACTGTTTTTT
j_call: TRBJ2-1; d_call: .; v_call: TRBV24-1; clone_size: .; cdr3_aa: CATSGLPPYNEQFF; cdr3_nt: TGTGCCACCAGTGGTTTACCCCCCTACAATGAGCAGTTCTTC
j_call: TRBJ2-5; d_call: TRBD2; v_call: TRBV7-2; clone_size: .; cdr3_aa: CASSLELAAETQYF; cdr3_nt: TGTGCCAGCAGCTTAGAGCTAGCGGCAGAGACCCAGTACTTC
j_call: TRBJ2-1; d_call: .; v_call: TRBV7-2; clone_size: .; cdr3_aa: CASSPPLATNNEQFF; cdr3_nt: TGTGCCAGCAGCCCCCCGCTAGCGACAAACAATGAGCAGTTCTTC
j_call: TRBJ1-6; d_call: .; v_call: TRBV5-1; clone_size: .; cdr3_aa: CASSPGNSVSSYNSPLHF; cdr3_nt: TGCGCCAGCAGCCCAGGGAACTCTGTCAGCTCCTATAATTCACCCCTCCACTTT
j_call: TRBJ2-2; d_call: TRBD2; v_call: TRBV3-1/TRBV3-2; clone_size: once; cdr3_aa: CASSPVPSGDNTGELFF; cdr3_nt: TGTGCCAGCAGCCCGGTCCCTAGCGGGGACAACACCGGGGAGCTGTTTTTT
j_call: TRBJ1-2; d_call: .; v_call: TRBV5-4; clone_size: .; cdr3_aa: CASSLERPNYGYTF; cdr3_nt: TGTGCCAGCAGCTTAGAACGGCCAAACTATGGCTACACCTTC
j_call: TRBJ2-5; d_call: TRBD2; v_call: TRBV7-8; clone_size: once; cdr3_aa: CASSRTSGGNQETQYF; cdr3_nt: TGTGCCAGCAGCCGAACTAGCGGGGGGAATCAAGAGACCCAGTACTTC
j_call: TRBJ1-2; d_call: .; v_call: TRBV19; clone_size: .; cdr3_aa: CASSIGAGKGYGYTF; cdr3_nt: TGTGCCAGTAGTATCGGGGCGGGCAAAGGGTATGGCTACACCTTC
j_call: TRBJ1-1; d_call: .; v_call: TRBV5-1; clone_size: .; cdr3_aa: CASSLVRRQSTIVATNTEAFF; cdr3_nt: TGCGCCAGCAGCTTGGTCCGGAGACAGAGCACTATAGTAGCGACGAACACTGAAGCTTTCTTT
j_call: TRBJ1-2; d_call: .; v_call: TRBV15; clone_size: .; cdr3_aa: CATSRERQALYGYTF; cdr3_nt: TGTGCCACCAGCAGAGAACGACAGGCCTTGTATGGCTACACCTTC
j_call: TRBJ1-2; d_call: .; v_call: TRBV28; clone_size: .; cdr3_aa: CASSWGDAVYGYTF; cdr3_nt: TGTGCCAGCAGTTGGGGTGACGCGGTCTATGGCTACACCTTC
j_call: TRBJ2-5; d_call: .; v_call: TRBV12-1; clone_size: once; cdr3_aa: CASSSGAGGPVETQYF; cdr3_nt: TGTGCCAGCAGCTCCGGAGCGGGGGGGCCGGTAGAGACCCAGTACTTC
j_call: TRBJ2-6; d_call: .; v_call: TRBV5-6; clone_size: .; cdr3_aa: CASSSLLTGANVLTF; cdr3_nt: TGTGCCAGCAGCTCCCTGCTGACTGGGGCCAACGTCCTGACTTTC
j_call: TRBJ2-2; d_call: .; v_call: TRBV7-9; clone_size: .; cdr3_aa: CASSLRLTDTGELFF; cdr3_nt: TGTGCCAGCAGCTTACGGCTAACCGACACCGGGGAGCTGTTTTTT
j_call: TRBJ1-1; d_call: .; v_call: TRBV6-5; clone_size: .; cdr3_aa: CASSRVGLGTEAFF; cdr3_nt: TGTGCCAGCAGCAGGGTTGGATTGGGCACTGAAGCTTTCTTT
j_call: TRBJ2-1; d_call: .; v_call: TRBV18; clone_size: .; cdr3_aa: CASSQPGGPYNEQFF; cdr3_nt: TGTGCCAGCTCACAGCCCGGGGGCCCCTACAATGAGCAGTTCTTC
j_call: TRBJ1-1; d_call: .; v_call: TRBV3-1/TRBV3-2; clone_size: .; cdr3_aa: CASSGEGKTEAFF; cdr3_nt: TGTGCCAGCAGCGGGGAAGGGAAGACTGAAGCTTTCTTT
j_call: TRBJ2-3; d_call: TRBD2; v_call: TRBV27; clone_size: .; cdr3_aa: CASRGAGGSTDTQYF; cdr3_nt: TGTGCCAGCAGGGGAGCGGGGGGTAGCACAGATACGCAGTATTTT
j_call: TRBJ2-3; d_call: TRBD2; v_call: TRBV5-1; clone_size: .; cdr3_aa: CASSLAERGSDTQYF; cdr3_nt: TGCGCCAGCAGCTTGGCGGAGCGGGGGTCAGATACGCAGTATTTT
j_call: TRBJ1-5; d_call: TRBD1; v_call: TRBV6-4; clone_size: .; cdr3_aa: CASGEGAGQPQHF; cdr3_nt: TGTGCCAGCGGCGAGGGGGCTGGTCAGCCCCAGCATTTT
j_call: TRBJ2-2; d_call: .; v_call: TRBV5-6; clone_size: .; cdr3_aa: CASSLVGDELFF; cdr3_nt: TGTGCCAGCAGCTTAGTAGGGGACGAGCTGTTTTTT
j_call: TRBJ2-7; d_call: .; v_call: TRBV2; clone_size: .; cdr3_aa: CASGQPSRYEQYF; cdr3_nt: TGTGCCAGCGGCCAGCCAAGCCGCTACGAGCAGTACTTC
j_call: TRBJ1-1; d_call: .; v_call: TRBV27; clone_size: .; cdr3_aa: CASSSSETEAFF; cdr3_nt: TGTGCCAGCAGTTCCTCGGAGACTGAAGCTTTCTTT
j_call: TRBJ2-1; d_call: .; v_call: TRBV7-2; clone_size: .; cdr3_aa: CASSPGASYNEQFF; cdr3_nt: TGTGCCAGCAGCCCAGGGGCATCCTACAATGAGCAGTTCTTC
j_call: TRBJ1-1; d_call: .; v_call: TRBV6-5; clone_size: few; cdr3_aa: CASRPPTPSEAFF; cdr3_nt: TGTGCCAGCAGACCTCCGACTCCTTCTGAAGCTTTCTTT